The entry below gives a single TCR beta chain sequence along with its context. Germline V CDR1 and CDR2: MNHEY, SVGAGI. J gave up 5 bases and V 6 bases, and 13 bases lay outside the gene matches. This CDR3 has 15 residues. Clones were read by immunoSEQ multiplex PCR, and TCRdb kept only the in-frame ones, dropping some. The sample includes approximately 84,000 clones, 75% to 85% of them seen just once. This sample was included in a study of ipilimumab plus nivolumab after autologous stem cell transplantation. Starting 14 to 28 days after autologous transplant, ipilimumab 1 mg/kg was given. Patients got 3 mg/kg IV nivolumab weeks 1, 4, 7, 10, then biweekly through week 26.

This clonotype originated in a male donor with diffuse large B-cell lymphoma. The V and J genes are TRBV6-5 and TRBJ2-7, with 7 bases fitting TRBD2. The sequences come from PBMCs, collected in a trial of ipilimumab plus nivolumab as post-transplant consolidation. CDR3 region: CASSLRGGITHEQYF. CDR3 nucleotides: TGTGCCAGCAGCCTCCGGGGAGGGATTACCCACGAGCAGTACTTC.